The clone carrying this T cell receptor beta chain was counted between two and nine times. Its antigen is still unknown. The sample originates from a study of T cells after yellow fever vaccination. Whole-study context: Libraries from low-cell-number fractions were prepared with the SMART-Seq v4 Ultra Low Input RNA kit.

The study, taken as a whole, reports: Though weaker, the secondary response peaked faster, on day 5 versus 15.

TCRdb recomputed calls from the 5' RACE reads with MiXCR, one row per CDR3 protein. The sample includes 250,000 to 400,000 distinct CDR3 sequences, roughly 3.9% of them seen just once. The CDR3 consists of 13 residues. The germline CDR1 and CDR2 sequences are SQVTM and ANQGSEA. Germline trimming cut 5 bases from V and 7 bases from J; bases unmatched to any gene: 5. The sequences come from PBMCs, collected 5 days after the yellow fever booster vaccination. This chain connects TRBV29-1 to TRBJ2-1; 10 bases are a match to TRBD2. This sequence was found in a man aged 18 to 29 who received the YFV17D yellow fever vaccine. CDR3 loop: CSVFSGGLNEQFF. The DNA for the CDR3 is TGCAGCGTTTTTAGCGGGGGGTTAAATGAGCAGTTCTTC.